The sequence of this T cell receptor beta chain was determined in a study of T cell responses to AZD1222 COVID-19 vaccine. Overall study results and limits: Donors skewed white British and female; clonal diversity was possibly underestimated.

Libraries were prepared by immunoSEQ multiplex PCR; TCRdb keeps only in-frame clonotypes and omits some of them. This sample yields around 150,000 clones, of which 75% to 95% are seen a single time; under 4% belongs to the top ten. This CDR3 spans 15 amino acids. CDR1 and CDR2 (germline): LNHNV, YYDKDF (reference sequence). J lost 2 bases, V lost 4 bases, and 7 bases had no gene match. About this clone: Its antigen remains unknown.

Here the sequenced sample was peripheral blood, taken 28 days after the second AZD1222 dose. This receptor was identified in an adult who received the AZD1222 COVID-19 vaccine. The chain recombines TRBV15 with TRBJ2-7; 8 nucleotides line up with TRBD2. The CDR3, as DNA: TGTGCCACCAGCACGTCTCCGGGACTAGCCTACGAGCAGTACTTC. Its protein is CATSTSPGLAYEQYF.